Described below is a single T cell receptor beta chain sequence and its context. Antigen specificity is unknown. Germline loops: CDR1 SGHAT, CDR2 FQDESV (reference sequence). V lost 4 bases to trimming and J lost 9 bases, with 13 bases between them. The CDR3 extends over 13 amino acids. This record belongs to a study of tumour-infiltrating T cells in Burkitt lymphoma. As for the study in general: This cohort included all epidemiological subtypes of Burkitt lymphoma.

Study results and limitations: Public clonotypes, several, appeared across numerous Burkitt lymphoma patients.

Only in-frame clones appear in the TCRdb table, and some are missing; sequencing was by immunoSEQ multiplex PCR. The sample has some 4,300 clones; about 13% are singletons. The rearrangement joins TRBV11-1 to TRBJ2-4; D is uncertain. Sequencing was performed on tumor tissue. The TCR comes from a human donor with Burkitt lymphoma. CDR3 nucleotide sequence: TGTGCCAGCAGCTCTACGTCAGGCCGCATTCAGTACTTC. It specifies CASSSTSGRIQYF.